One T cell receptor beta chain is described in this entry. Trimming took off 8 bases at V and 10 bases at J, with 18 bases between the two ends. This CDR3 region has 13 residues. Germline V lookup: CDR1 SGHAT, CDR2 FQNNGV. These data belong to a study of blood T cell repertoires in COVID-19. The repertoire was sequenced with immunoSEQ multiplex PCR; TCRdb's copy has only in-frame clones and lacks some. Of 250,000 or so clones listed, about 89% were seen once; the top ten hold roughly 8.5%. The sequence derives from a man aged 35 to 55 with active or convalescent COVID-19. Sequenced sample: peripheral blood. The chain uses TRBV11-2 and TRBJ2-1; D gene uncertain. The CDR3 DNA is TGTGCCAGCGAGGCCTTTATTATTAGGGAGCAGTTCTTC. This gives the protein CASEAFIIREQFF.